This T cell receptor beta chain originates from a study of radiotherapy plus CTLA-4 blockade in lung cancer listed by TCRdb under 2018. As for the study more broadly: Among the enrolled patients, under 20% had an objective response, and about 29% reached disease control. What the work shows at the level of the full study, not this receptor alone: After treatment with radiotherapy and ipilimumab, TCR clones that originated in tumors expanded in peripheral blood. The strongest predictors of response were reported to be early dynamic shifts in blood T cell clones along with a rise in serum interferon-beta following radiation.

Focal radiation therapy combined with CTLA-4 blockade (ipilimumab) was tested in patients with chemo-refractory metastatic non-small-cell lung cancer. Library preparation employed the immunoSEQ multiplex PCR assay. TCRdb re-hosts the immuneACCESS table, in-frame sequences only. Its copies lack some clones; in the studies checked, an unresolved V gene accounts for under half of them, and the cause for the rest is not known. The sample profile shows more than 55,000 clones; around four fifths of them were found once. The ten largest clones represent less than 4.5% of the sample. This clone occurred a few times. Its antigen is currently not known. Base-call qualities are not available, and no considerably larger clone is one nucleotide away. Measured from the cysteine to the phenylalanine, the CDR3 is 12 residues long. Just the 36-base CDR3 DNA is kept, in frame starting at base 1. Via the germline V gene (reference sequence), CDR1 is LNHDA and CDR2 SQIVND. Trimming takes 9 bases from V and 0 bases from J, and the germline ends sit 8 bases apart.

The receptor chain draws on TRBV19 and TRBJ1-1, with an unclear D gene assignment. The receptor's source is a human donor with non-small cell lung cancer who had a partial response to radiotherapy plus ipilimumab. Specimen: peripheral blood, collected from a patient treated with radiotherapy plus ipilimumab. The DNA is TGTGCCAGGGATACAGTGAACACTGAAGCTTTCTTT. Translation gives CARDTVNTEAFF.